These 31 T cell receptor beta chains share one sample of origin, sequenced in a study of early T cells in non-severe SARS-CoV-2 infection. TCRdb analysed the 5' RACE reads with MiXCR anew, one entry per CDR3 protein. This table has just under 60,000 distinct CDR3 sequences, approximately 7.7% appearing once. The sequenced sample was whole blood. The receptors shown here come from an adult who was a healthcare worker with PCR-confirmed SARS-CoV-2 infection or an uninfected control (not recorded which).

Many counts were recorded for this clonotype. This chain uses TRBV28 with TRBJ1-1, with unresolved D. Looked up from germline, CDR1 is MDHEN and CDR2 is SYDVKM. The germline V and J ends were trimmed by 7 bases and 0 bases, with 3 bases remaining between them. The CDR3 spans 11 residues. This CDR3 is CASTLNTEAFF. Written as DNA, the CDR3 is TGTGCCAGCACCCTGAACACTGAAGCTTTCTTT.

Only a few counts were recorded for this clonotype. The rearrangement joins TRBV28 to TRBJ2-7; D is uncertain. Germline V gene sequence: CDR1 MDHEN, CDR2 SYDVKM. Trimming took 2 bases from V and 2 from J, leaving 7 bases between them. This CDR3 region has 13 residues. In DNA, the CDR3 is TGTGCCAGCAGTTTACCGATTACCTACGAGCAGTACTTC. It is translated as CASSLPITYEQYF.

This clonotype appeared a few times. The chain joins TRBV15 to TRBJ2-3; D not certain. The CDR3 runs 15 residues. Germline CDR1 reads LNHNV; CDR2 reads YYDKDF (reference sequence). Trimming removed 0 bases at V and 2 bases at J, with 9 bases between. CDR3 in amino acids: CATSRDIGITDTQYF. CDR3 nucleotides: TGTGCCACCAGCAGAGATATCGGCATCACAGATACGCAGTATTTT.

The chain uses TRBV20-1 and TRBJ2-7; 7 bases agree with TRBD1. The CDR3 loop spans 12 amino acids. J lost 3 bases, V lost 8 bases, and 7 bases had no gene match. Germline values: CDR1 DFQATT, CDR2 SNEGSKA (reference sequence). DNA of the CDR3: TGCAGTTCGGGGCAGGGGGTCTACGAGCAGTACTTC. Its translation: CSSGQGVYEQYF.

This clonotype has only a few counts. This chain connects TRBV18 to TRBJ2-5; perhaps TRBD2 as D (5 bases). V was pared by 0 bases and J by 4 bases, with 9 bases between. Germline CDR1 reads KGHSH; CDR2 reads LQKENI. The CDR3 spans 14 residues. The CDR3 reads CASSPPAGGETQYF. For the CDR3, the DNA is TGTGCCAGCTCACCACCAGCCGGAGGAGAGACCCAGTACTTC.

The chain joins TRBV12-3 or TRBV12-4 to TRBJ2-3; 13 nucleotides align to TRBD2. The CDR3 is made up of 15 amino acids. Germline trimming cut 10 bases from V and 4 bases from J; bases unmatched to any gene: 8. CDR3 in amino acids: CATSAGTSGADTQYF. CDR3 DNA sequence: TGTGCCACCTCAGCGGGGACTAGCGGGGCAGATACGCAGTATTTT.

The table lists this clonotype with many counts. The CDR3 spells CASSPSRAKLFPHEQYF. DNA for the CDR3: TGTGCCAGCAGCCCCAGCAGGGCGAAACTATTCCCTCACGAGCAGTACTTC. The chain links TRBV7-4 to TRBJ2-7; D possibly corresponds to TRBD1 (5 bases). The CDR3 runs to 17 residues. The germline gives CDR1 SGHVT, CDR2 SQSDAQ. The germline V and J ends were trimmed by 5 bases and 5 bases, with 25 bases remaining between them.

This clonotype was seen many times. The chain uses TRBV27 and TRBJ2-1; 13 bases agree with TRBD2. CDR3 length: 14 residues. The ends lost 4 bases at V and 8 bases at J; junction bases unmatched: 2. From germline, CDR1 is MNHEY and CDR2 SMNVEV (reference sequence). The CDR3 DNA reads TGTGCCAGCAGTTCCGGACTAGCGGGGGATGAGCAGTTCTTC. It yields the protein CASSSGLAGDEQFF.

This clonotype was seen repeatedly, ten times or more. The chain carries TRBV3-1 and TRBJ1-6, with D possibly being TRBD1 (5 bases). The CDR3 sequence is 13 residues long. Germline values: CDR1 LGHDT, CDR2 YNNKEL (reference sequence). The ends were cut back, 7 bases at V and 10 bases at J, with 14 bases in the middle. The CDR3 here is CASNQQGASPLHF. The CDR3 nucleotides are TGTGCCAGCAACCAGCAGGGAGCCTCACCCCTCCACTTT.

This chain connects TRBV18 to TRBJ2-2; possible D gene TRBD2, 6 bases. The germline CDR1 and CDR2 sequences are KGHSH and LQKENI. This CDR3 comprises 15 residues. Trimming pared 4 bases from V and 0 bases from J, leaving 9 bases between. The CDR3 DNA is TGTGCCAGCTCACGGGACTTGTCGAACACCGGGGAGCTGTTTTTT. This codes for CASSRDLSNTGELFF.

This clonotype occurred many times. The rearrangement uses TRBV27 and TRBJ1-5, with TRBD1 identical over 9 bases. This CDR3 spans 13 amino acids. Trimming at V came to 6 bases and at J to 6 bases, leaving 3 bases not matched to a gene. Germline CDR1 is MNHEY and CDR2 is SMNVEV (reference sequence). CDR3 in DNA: TGTGCCAGCAGACAGGGGGCAGGTCAGCCCCAGCATTTT. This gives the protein CASRQGAGQPQHF.

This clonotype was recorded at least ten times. The chain's CDR3 is CASSSDRGEQYF. As DNA, the CDR3 is TGTGCCAGCAGCTCCGATCGGGGGGAGCAGTACTTC. The chain employs TRBV7-8 and TRBJ2-7; TRBD2 might be the D (6 bases). In germline, CDR1 is SGHVS, CDR2 FQNEAQ. The CDR3 loop spans 12 amino acids. The V end was cut by 4 bases, the J end by 7 bases, with 11 bases between.

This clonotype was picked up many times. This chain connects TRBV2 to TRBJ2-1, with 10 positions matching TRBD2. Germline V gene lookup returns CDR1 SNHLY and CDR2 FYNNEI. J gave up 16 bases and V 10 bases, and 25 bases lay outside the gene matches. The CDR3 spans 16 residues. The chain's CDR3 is CAIQIPRSGRVNERFF. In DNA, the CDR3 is TGTGCCATCCAGATCCCGCGGAGCGGGAGGGTTAATGAGCGTTTCTTC.

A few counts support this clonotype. This CDR3 is CASSLHPGIESPLHF. The CDR3 DNA sequence: TGTGCCAGCAGCTTACACCCCGGCATTGAGTCACCCCTCCACTTT. This chain connects TRBV7-8 to TRBJ1-6; the D is unclear. Germline V CDR1 and CDR2: SGHVS, FQNEAQ. V lost 2 bases to trimming and J lost 10 bases, with 15 bases between them. There are 15 residues in the CDR3.

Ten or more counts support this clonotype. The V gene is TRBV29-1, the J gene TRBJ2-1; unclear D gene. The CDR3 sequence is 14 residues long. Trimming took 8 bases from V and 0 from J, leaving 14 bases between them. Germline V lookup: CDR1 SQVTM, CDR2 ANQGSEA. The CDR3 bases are TGCAGCTCAGACCGAGGCCTCTCCTACAATGAGCAGTTCTTC. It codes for CSSDRGLSYNEQFF.

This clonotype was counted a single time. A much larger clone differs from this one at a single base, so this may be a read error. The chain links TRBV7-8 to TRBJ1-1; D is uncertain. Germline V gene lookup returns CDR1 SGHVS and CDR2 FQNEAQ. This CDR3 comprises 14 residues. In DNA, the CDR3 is TGTGCCAACAGCCCCGCCCGGGGAGGAACTGAAGCTTTCTTT. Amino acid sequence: CANSPARGGTEAFF. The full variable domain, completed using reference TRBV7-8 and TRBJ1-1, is GAGVSQSPRYKVAKRGQDVALRCDPISGHVSLFWYQQALGQGPEFLTYFQNEAQLDKSGLPSDRFFAERPEGSVSTLKIQRTQQEDSAVYLCANSPARGGTEAFFGQGTRLTVV.

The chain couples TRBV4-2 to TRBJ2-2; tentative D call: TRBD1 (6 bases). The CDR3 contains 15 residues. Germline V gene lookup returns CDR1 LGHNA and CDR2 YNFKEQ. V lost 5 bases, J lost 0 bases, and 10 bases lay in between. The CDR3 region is CASSSQGPNTGELFF. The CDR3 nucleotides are TGTGCCAGCAGCTCACAGGGCCCGAACACCGGGGAGCTGTTTTTT.

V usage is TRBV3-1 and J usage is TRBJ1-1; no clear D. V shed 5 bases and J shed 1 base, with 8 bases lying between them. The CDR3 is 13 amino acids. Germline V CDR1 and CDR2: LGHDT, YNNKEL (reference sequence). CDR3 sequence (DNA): TGTGCCAGCAGCTGGGGAGCGAACACTGAAGCTTTCTTT. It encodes CASSWGANTEAFF.

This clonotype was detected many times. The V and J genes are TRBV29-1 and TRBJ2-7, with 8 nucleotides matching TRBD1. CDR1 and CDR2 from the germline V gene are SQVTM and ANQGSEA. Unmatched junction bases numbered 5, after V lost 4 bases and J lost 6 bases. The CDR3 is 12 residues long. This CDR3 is CSVGGQGGEQYF. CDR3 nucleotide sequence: TGCAGCGTTGGTGGACAGGGAGGCGAGCAGTACTTC.

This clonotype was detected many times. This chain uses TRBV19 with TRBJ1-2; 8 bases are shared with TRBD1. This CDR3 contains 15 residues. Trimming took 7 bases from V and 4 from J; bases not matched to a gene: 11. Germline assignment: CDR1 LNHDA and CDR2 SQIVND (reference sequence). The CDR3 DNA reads TGTGCCAGTACAAGACGACAGGGGATATTCTATGGCTACACCTTC. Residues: CASTRRQGIFYGYTF.

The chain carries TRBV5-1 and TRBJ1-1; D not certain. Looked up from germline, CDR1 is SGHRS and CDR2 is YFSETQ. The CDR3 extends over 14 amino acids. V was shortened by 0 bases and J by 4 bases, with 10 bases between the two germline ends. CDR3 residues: CASSLAGVGTEAFF. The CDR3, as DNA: TGCGCCAGCAGCTTGGCTGGGGTGGGCACTGAAGCTTTCTTT.

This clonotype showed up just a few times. The CDR3 sequence is CATSRGGAGELFF. The CDR3 bases are TGTGCCACCTCGCGTGGGGGGGCCGGGGAGCTGTTTTTT. The chain recombines TRBV19 with TRBJ2-2; 7 nucleotides align to TRBD2. The junction had 8 bases not matched to a gene; V was cut back by 10 bases and J by 6 bases. This CDR3 region has 13 residues. CDR1 and CDR2 (germline): LNHDA, SQIVND (reference sequence). Filled out from reference TRBV19 and TRBJ2-2, the complete variable domain reads DGGITQSPKYLFRKEGQNVTLSCEQNLNHDAMYWYRQDPGQGLRLIYYSQIVNDFQKGDIAEGYSVSREKKESFPLTVTSAQKNPTAFYLCATSRGGAGELFFGEGSRLTVL.

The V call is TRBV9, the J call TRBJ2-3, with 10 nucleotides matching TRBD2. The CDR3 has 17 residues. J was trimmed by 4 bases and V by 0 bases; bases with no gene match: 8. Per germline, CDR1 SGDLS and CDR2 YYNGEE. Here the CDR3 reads CASSVGNLAGDADTQYF. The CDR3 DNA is TGTGCCAGCAGCGTAGGAAATCTAGCGGGAGACGCAGATACGCAGTATTTT.

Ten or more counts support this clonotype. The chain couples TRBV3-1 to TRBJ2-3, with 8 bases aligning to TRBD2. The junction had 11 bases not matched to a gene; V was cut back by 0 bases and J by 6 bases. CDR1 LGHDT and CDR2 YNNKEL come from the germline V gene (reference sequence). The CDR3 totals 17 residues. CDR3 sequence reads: CASSQEASGLLGDTQYF. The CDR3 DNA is TGTGCCAGCAGCCAAGAGGCTAGCGGGCTACTAGGGGATACGCAGTATTTT.

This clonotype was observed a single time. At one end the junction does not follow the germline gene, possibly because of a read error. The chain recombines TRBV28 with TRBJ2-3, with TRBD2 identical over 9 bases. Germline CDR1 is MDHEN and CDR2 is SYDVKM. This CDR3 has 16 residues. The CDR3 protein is CASSPSGAGGGDTQYF. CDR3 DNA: TGTGCTAGCAGTCCGTCGGGAGCGGGAGGCGGAGATACGCAGTATTTT.

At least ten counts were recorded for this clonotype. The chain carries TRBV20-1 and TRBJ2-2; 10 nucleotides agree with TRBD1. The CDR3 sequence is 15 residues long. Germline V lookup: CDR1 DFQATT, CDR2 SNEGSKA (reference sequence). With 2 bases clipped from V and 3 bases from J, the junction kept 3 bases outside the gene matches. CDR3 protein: CSARTGQGDTGELFF. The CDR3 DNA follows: TGCAGTGCTAGAACCGGACAGGGGGACACCGGGGAGCTGTTTTTT.

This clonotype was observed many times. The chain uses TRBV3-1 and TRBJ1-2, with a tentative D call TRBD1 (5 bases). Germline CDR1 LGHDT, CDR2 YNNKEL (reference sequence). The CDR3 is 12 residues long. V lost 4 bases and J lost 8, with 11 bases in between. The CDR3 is CASSPRGRGYTF. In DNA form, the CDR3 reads TGTGCCAGCAGCCCCCGGGGACGGGGCTACACCTTC.

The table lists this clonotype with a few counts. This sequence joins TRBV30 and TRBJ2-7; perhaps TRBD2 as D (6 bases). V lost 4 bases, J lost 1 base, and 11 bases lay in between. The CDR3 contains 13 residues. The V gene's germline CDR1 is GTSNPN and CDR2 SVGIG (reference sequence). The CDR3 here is CAWTLAYSYEQYF. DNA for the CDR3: TGTGCCTGGACTCTAGCGTATTCCTACGAGCAGTACTTC.

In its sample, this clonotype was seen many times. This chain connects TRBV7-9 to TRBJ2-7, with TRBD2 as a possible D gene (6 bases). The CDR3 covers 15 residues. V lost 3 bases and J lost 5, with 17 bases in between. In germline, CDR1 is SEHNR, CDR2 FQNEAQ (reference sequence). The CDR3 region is CASSFPSGGTNEQYF. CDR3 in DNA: TGTGCCAGCAGCTTCCCGAGTGGAGGGACCAACGAGCAGTACTTC.

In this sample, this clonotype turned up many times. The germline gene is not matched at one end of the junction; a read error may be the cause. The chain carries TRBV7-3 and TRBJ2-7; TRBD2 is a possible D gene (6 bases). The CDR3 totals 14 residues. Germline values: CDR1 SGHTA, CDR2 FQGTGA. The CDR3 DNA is TGTGCCAGCAGCTCGACCGGGACTTCCTCCGAGCAGTACTTC. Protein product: CASSSTGTSSEQYF.

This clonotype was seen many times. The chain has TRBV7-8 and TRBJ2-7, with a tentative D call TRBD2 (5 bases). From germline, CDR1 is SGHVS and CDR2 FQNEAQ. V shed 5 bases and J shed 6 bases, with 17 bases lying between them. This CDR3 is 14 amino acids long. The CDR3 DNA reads TGTGCCAGCAGCCGGCTGGGAGTATTCACCGAGCAGTACTTC. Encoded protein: CASSRLGVFTEQYF.